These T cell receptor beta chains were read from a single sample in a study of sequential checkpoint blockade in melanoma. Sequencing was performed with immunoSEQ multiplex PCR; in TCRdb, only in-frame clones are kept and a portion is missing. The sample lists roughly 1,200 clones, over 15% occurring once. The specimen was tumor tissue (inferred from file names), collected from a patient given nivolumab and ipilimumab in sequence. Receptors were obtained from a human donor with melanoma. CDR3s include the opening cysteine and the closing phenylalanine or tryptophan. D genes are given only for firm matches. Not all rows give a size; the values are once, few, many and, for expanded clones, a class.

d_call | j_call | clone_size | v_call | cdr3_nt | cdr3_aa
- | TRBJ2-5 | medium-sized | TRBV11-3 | TGTGCCAGCACCCGAAGTTCGGGGATACAAGAGACCCAGTACTTC | CASTRSSGIQETQYF
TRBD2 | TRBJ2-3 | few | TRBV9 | TGTGCCAGCAGCCCCCGGGGACTAGCGGGGATTACAGATACGCAGTATTTT | CASSPRGLAGITDTQYF
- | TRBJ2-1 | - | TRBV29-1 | TGCAGCGTTTCATCAGGCTCGGGGGATGAGCAGTTCTTC | CSVSSGSGDEQFF
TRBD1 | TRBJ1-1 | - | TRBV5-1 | TGCGCCAGTACGGGGTATACAGGGGGCACTGAAGCTTTCTTT | CASTGYTGGTEAFF
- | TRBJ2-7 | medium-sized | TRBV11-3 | TGTGCCAGCAGCTTGAGACCACTGGGCGGCTACGAGCAGTACTTC | CASSLRPLGGYEQYF
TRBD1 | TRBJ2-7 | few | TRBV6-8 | TGTGCCAGCAGGGTGTCAGGGGGTGCCTACGAGCAGTACTTC | CASRVSGGAYEQYF
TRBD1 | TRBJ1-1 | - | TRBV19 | TGTGCCACCCGTACCCCAGGGGGCGACACTGAAGCTTTCTTT | CATRTPGGDTEAFF
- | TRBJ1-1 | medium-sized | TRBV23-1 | TGCGCCAGCAGCCCGACACCTGACACTGAAGCTTTCTTT | CASSPTPDTEAFF
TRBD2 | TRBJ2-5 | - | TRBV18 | TGTGCCAGCTCACCAAGCGGGGTAGAGACCCAGTACTTC | CASSPSGVETQYF
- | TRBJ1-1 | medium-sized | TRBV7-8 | TGTGCCAGCAGCCGGGACCGAAGGACTGAAGCTTTCTTT | CASSRDRRTEAFF